The following is a TCR beta chain sequence with its context. None of the patients had undergone any treatment ahead of thyroid surgery. TCRdb ran MiXCR on the PCR reads. The sample has 20,000 or so clones, about 30% seen once; the top ten hold approximately 6.1%. This CDR3 region has 15 residues. Germline V CDR1 and CDR2: MNHEY, SMNVEV (reference sequence). Trimming at V came to 3 bases and at J to 1 base, leaving 4 bases not matched to a gene. The data originate from a study of metastatic and nonmetastatic thyroid tumors. The sample consisted of blood. The receptor was isolated from a female donor with papillary thyroid cancer or a benign thyroid nodule (not recorded which). Some clones in this sample may be carry-over from other donors' samples. The J gene is TRBJ2-3, the V gene TRBV27, with 7 bases identical to TRBD1. The CDR3 DNA is TGTGCCAGCAGTTTCCTCGGACAGGGCACAGATACGCAGTATTTT. This translates into CASSFLGQGTDTQYF.